Sequencing of this T cell receptor (beta chain) was carried out in a study of glioma-infiltrating T cells after dendritic cell vaccination. For the study at large: Dendritic cell vaccine was injected intradermally three times, biweekly.

The time point denotes: after dendritic cell vaccination, including at tumor progression/relapse. Primers: 60 V beta forward and 13 J beta reverse. TCRdb's copy holds only in-frame clones and misses some; the assay was immunoSEQ multiplex PCR. The sample includes 99,000 or so clones, around 91% of them seen just once. This clone came up a few times. Trimming stripped 5 bases from V and 1 base from J, with 11 bases between. Germline V CDR1 and CDR2: SEHNR, FQNEAQ (reference sequence). This CDR3 is built from 14 residues. The clonotype originates from a human donor with glioblastoma. The J gene is TRBJ1-1, the V gene TRBV7-9; D might be TRBD1 (6 bases). Sequencing was performed on blood, taken after dendritic cell vaccination. The CDR3 reads CASSPGHSNTEAFF. The CDR3 DNA reads as TGTGCCAGCAGCCCGGGACACTCGAACACTGAAGCTTTCTTT.